The source of this T cell receptor (beta chain) is a study of beta chain features in type 1 diabetes. This CDR3 contains 15 residues. Germline V CDR1 and CDR2: LNHDA, SQIVND (reference sequence). J gave up 1 base and V 5 bases, and 2 bases lay outside the gene matches. This clone occurred a few times. Reverse transcription of all isolated RNA meant that expressed TCRB transcripts were sequenced. Here immunoSEQ multiplex PCR was the method, and the copy in TCRdb shows in-frame clones only, minus some. The data hold about 200,000 clones, with roughly a tenth observed a single time. This clonotype was sampled from a man younger than 35 in good health. The material sequenced was central memory CD4+ T cells from blood. The chain links TRBV19 to TRBJ2-1, with 10 positions matching TRBD2. Here the CDR3 DNA reads TGTGCCAGTAGTCAGCGGGAGGGGTCCTACAATGAGCAGTTCTTC. Protein product: CASSQREGSYNEQFF.